Below are 10 T cell receptor beta chains sequenced from a single sample in a study of T cell responses to AZD1222 COVID-19 vaccine. Repertoires were generated with immunoSEQ multiplex PCR, while TCRdb's copy carries only in-frame clones and drops some. Counted here are 65,000 to 70,000 clones, approximately 80% occurring once; the ten biggest clones make up 9% to 14%. The sequenced sample was peripheral blood, obtained on day 0 of AZD1222 vaccination. The receptors originated from an adult in good health.

The gene calls are TRBV5-1 and TRBJ2-3, with 8 bases fitting TRBD1. CDR1 and CDR2 from the germline V gene are SGHRS and YFSETQ. Trimming removed 4 bases from V and 4 bases from J; junction bases left unmatched: 8. This CDR3 contains 15 residues. The CDR3 DNA sequence: TGCGCCAGCAGCCGGATGGACAGGGAGGCAGATACGCAGTATTTT. Residues: CASSRMDREADTQYF.

This clone occurred a few times. V is TRBV19 and J is TRBJ2-5, with 10 bases matching TRBD1. This CDR3 contains 14 residues. Germline CDR1 LNHDA, CDR2 SQIVND (reference sequence). Trimming cost V 4 bases and J 4 bases; bases outside gene matches: 3. The CDR3 is CASSTTGGAETQYF. The DNA for the CDR3 is TGTGCCAGTAGTACGACAGGGGGCGCAGAGACCCAGTACTTC. Variable domain in full (rest from reference TRBV19 and TRBJ2-5): DGGITQSPKYLFRKEGQNVTLSCEQNLNHDAMYWYRQDPGQGLRLIYYSQIVNDFQKGDIAEGYSVSREKKESFPLTVTSAQKNPTAFYLCASSTTGGAETQYFGPGTRLLVL.

This rearrangement joins TRBV18 to TRBJ1-1, with no clear D. Germline CDR1 and CDR2: KGHSH and LQKENI. CDR3 length equals 15 residues. V gave up 2 bases and J gave up 4 bases, with 14 bases separating them. The CDR3 sequence: CASSPFEVRATEAFF. The CDR3 region has the DNA TGTGCCAGCTCACCATTTGAGGTTCGGGCCACTGAAGCTTTCTTT.

Note on this clone: The junction and the germline gene differ at one end; a read error may be behind it. The V call is TRBV7-9, the J call TRBJ1-5; possible D gene TRBD1, 6 bases. The CDR3 sequence is 13 residues long. The germline CDR1 and CDR2 sequences are SEHNR and FQNEAQ (reference sequence). CDR3 sequence reads: CTSSAQGNQPQHF. The CDR3 DNA is TGTACCAGCAGCGCCCAGGGGAATCAGCCCCAGCATTTT.

This chain uses TRBV7-2 with TRBJ1-2; TRBD1 aligns across 7 bases. J was trimmed by 3 bases and V by 5 bases; bases with no gene match: 6. This CDR3 spans 14 amino acids. The germline V gene encodes CDR1 SGHTA and CDR2 FQGNSA. The CDR3 DNA reads as TGTGCCAGCAGCCTTCAACAGGGGTACTATGGCTACACCTTC. Protein: CASSLQQGYYGYTF.

This chain links TRBV30 with TRBJ2-1; 16 bases fit TRBD2. The germline gives CDR1 GTSNPN, CDR2 SVGIG (reference sequence). The CDR3 has 20 residues. Trimming took 0 bases from V and 9 from J; bases not matched to a gene: 17. CDR3 loop: CAWSVLFYLGLAGGPGEQFF. The CDR3 DNA follows: TGTGCCTGGAGTGTACTATTTTATCTGGGACTAGCGGGGGGGCCGGGTGAGCAGTTCTTC.

V and J are TRBV13 and TRBJ2-3; tentative D call: TRBD2 (5 bases). Germline V CDR1 and CDR2: PRHDT, FYEKMQ (reference sequence). Between the trimmed V and J ends, which lost 1 base and 1 base, there was a span of 6 bases. The CDR3 is 14 amino acids. The CDR3 DNA sequence: TGTGCCAGCAGCTTAGACGGGGGCACAGATACGCAGTATTTT. Its translation: CASSLDGGTDTQYF.

In nucleotides, the CDR3 is TGTGCCTGGAGTGGACAGGAAATTAACTATGGCTACACCTTC. Translating gives CAWSGQEINYGYTF. The chain is built from TRBV30 and TRBJ1-2; D perhaps matches TRBD1 (6 bases). Trimming took 1 base from V and 1 from J, leaving 10 bases between them. CDR1 and CDR2 from the germline V gene are GTSNPN and SVGIG (reference sequence). The CDR3 totals 14 residues.

V is TRBV10-3 and J is TRBJ2-2; TRBD2 is a possible D gene (5 bases). V shed 8 bases and J shed 2 bases, with 9 bases lying between them. CDR1 and CDR2 from the germline V gene are ENHRY and SYGVKD. The length of the CDR3 is 13 residues. The CDR3 nucleotides read TGTGCCATCCGACTACTTAACACCGGGGAGCTGTTTTTT. It codes for CAIRLLNTGELFF.

The gene calls are TRBV5-1 and TRBJ2-7, with a tentative D call TRBD1 (6 bases). Trimming left V 0 bases short and J 2 bases short, with 12 bases between. Germline loops: CDR1 SGHRS, CDR2 YFSETQ. The CDR3 sequence is 15 residues long. CDR3 bases: TGCGCCAGCAGCTTGGGGGGGCCAGGTACCTACGAGCAGTACTTC. This encodes CASSLGGPGTYEQYF.